This T cell receptor beta chain originates from a study of Ad26.COV2.S vaccination and SARS-CoV-2 variants. For the study at large: Ad26.COV2.S given intramuscularly, once or twice 56 days apart.

The treatment denotes: some 20 received Ad26.COV2.S at low or high dose, single or two shots; about 5 received placebo; per-sample allocation not given. Day 63 following the first vaccine or placebo injection was when the samples were taken. Only in-frame clones appear in the TCRdb table, and some are missing; sequencing was by immunoSEQ multiplex PCR. This table holds roughly 410,000 clones, roughly four fifths found once. This clone was seen a handful of times. Material: peripheral blood, obtained in a trial of Ad26.COV2.S vaccine versus placebo. The sequence was obtained from a person aged 18-60 years who received the Ad26.COV2.S COVID-19 vaccine or a placebo.

CDR3 sequence reads: CASSVGRAENTEAFF. The DNA of the CDR3 is TGTGCCAGCAGCGTAGGCCGGGCGGAGAACACTGAAGCTTTCTTT. This chain joins TRBV9 and TRBJ1-1; unclear D gene. Germline V CDR1 and CDR2: SGDLS, YYNGEE. The CDR3 sequence is 15 residues long. Trimming removed 0 bases from V and 1 base from J, with 10 bases in between.